This T cell receptor (beta chain) was captured by sequencing in a study of T-cell memory formation after mild COVID-19. This CDR3 is 14 amino acids long. Between the trimmed V and J ends, which lost 4 bases and 2 bases, there was a span of 12 bases. Germline values: CDR1 SQVTM, CDR2 ANQGSEA. This clonotype turned up a few times. TCRdb re-derived calls from the 5' RACE reads in MiXCR, one entry per CDR3 protein. Among about 82,000 distinct CDR3 sequences listed, about 13% were seen once. Sequencing was performed on PBMCs or a T cell subset sorted from them (not recorded which). This sequence joins TRBV29-1 and TRBJ2-1, with D perhaps assigned TRBD1 or TRBD2 (5 bases each). The sequence came from an adult woman who had mild COVID-19 (a few samples of this study predate the infection). Cell type and time point are not known. The CDR3 spells CSVVPGTTYNEQFF. CDR3 bases: TGCAGCGTTGTCCCAGGGACCACCTACAATGAGCAGTTCTTC.